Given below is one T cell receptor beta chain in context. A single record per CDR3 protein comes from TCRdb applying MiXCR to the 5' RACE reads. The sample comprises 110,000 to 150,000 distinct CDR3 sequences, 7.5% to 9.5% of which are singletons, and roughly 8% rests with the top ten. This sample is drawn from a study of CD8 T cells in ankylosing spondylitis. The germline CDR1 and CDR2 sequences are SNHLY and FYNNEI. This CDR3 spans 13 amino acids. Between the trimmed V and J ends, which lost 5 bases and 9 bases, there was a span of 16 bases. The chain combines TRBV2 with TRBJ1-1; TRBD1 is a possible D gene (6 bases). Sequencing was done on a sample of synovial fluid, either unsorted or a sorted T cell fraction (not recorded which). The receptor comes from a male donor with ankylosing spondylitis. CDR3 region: CASSQTGSPKAFF. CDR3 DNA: TGTGCCAGCAGTCAAACAGGGAGTCCCAAAGCTTTCTTT.